This TCR beta chain originates from a study of cytomegalovirus exposure and HLA in healthy donors. Study background: The roughly 670 first-cohort repertoires shared a platform with the approximately 120 validation repertoires, as reported in a later analysis.

Clones were read by immunoSEQ multiplex PCR, and TCRdb kept only the in-frame ones, dropping some. This table holds about 150,000 clones, 65% to 90% found once. A word on this clone: The antigen is not known.

Study-wide results and caveats: Subsequent analysis showed first-cohort TCR clusters tending to co-occur in around 130 validation repertoires. The study designated roughly 150 TCR beta chains cytomegalovirus-associated. Rare TCR sequences predominated, though certain public TCRs were found in many donors.

The germline CDR1 and CDR2 sequences are LNHDA and SQIVND (reference sequence). This CDR3 contains 13 residues. The germline V and J ends were trimmed by 5 bases and 0 bases, with 5 bases remaining between them. The sequence was obtained from a man aged 18 to 30 in good health and CMV-seropositive. The chain joins TRBV19 to TRBJ2-1; D ambiguous. Material for sequencing was PBMCs. CDR3 bases: TGTGCCAGTAGTGAGTCCTCCTACAATGAGCAGTTCTTC. Protein product: CASSESSYNEQFF.